This TCR beta chain is from a study of cytomegalovirus exposure and HLA in healthy donors. The CDR3 has 16 residues. Germline CDR1 reads SEHNR; CDR2 reads FQNEAQ (reference sequence). Use of 60 Vbeta and 13 Jbeta primers characterized the PCR. Sequenced by immunoSEQ multiplex PCR; TCRdb stores in-frame clones only, minus some. The data contain fewer than 120,000 clones, more than 70% of them singletons. About this clone: The junction departs from germline at one end; a sequencing error may be responsible.

The sequencing sample was made of PBMCs. This clonotype was obtained from an older woman in good health and CMV-seropositive. The V gene is TRBV7-9, the J gene TRBJ1-2; possible D gene TRBD1, 5 bases. The CDR3 reads CSSSHPRDLSNYGYTF. The CDR3 coding sequence is TGTTCCAGCAGCCACCCGCGGGACTTGTCTAACTATGGCTACACCTTC. Combining the CDR3 with reference TRBV7-9 and TRBJ1-2 gives the whole variable domain DTGVSQNPRHKITKRGQNVTFRCDPISEHNRLYWYRQTLGQGPEFLTYFQNEAQLEKSRLLSDRFSAERPKGSFSTLEIQRTEQGDSAMYLCSSSHPRDLSNYGYTFGSGTRLTVV.